This T cell receptor beta chain was sequenced for a study of CD8 T cells in ankylosing spondylitis. Notes on the study in general: Reportedly, disease-linked clones are significantly enriched in ankylosing spondylitis patients' matched synovial fluid. Characteristic of ankylosing spondylitis blood, it appeared, was a TCR beta motif comprising fewer than 10 highly homologous variants.

TCRdb fed the 5' RACE reads into MiXCR, producing one record per CDR3 protein. This table holds 35,000 to 50,000 distinct CDR3 sequences, 3% found once. This clonotype has at least ten counts. Its cognate antigen is unknown. Sample: blood, either unsorted or a sorted T cell fraction (not recorded which). The source of this sequence is a male donor with ankylosing spondylitis or in good health (not recorded which).

CDR3 in DNA: TGTGCCAGCAGCCCCCGGGGGAGCGGGGGAATAGATACGCAGTATTTT. As protein: CASSPRGSGGIDTQYF. V gene TRBV9 combines with J gene TRBJ2-3; 8 bases fit TRBD2. The CDR3 loop spans 16 amino acids. The J segment lost 5 bases and the V segment lost 4 bases, leaving 12 bases of the junction unmatched. Germline assignment: CDR1 SGDLS and CDR2 YYNGEE.